This entry lists 11 T cell receptor beta chains sequenced from one sample in a study of T cells in Graves' hyperthyroidism and ophthalmopathy. There were TCR beta CDR3 regions amplified from RNA transcripts. An initial round of RT-PCR targeting the TCR CDR3 relied on the HTBI primer set. TCRdb used MiXCR to reprocess the multiplex PCR reads, holding one entry per CDR3 protein. In the table there are hundreds of thousands of distinct CDR3 sequences, roughly 13% of which are singletons. Input material: blood. The receptors were gathered from a woman aged 18-35 years with Graves' hyperthyroidism.

Ten or more counts support this clonotype. V gene TRBV20-1 combines with J gene TRBJ2-7, with 12 bases that match TRBD2. Trimming cost V 2 bases and J 1 base; bases outside gene matches: 24. The germline V gene encodes CDR1 DFQATT and CDR2 SNEGSKA (reference sequence). CDR3 length: 22 amino acids. In DNA, the CDR3 is TGCAGTGCTAGACCACTGGCGGGACAGGGGAACCCGGGACTAGCGGGTTCCTACGAGCAGTACTTC. Encoded protein: CSARPLAGQGNPGLAGSYEQYF.

Many counts were recorded for this clonotype. The rearrangement joins TRBV5-1 to TRBJ2-5; D unclear. CDR1 is SGHRS, CDR2 YFSETQ, per germline. Trimming pared 3 bases from V and 3 bases from J, leaving 9 bases between. The CDR3 is 13 residues long. CDR3: CASSSDIKETQYF. DNA of the CDR3: TGCGCCAGCAGCTCAGATATTAAAGAGACCCAGTACTTC.

This clonotype was recorded at least ten times. This sequence joins TRBV28 and TRBJ2-7; the match to TRBD2 covers 8 bases. The CDR3 is 12 residues long. Trimming took 7 bases from V and 2 from J; bases not matched to a gene: 1. From germline, CDR1 is MDHEN and CDR2 SYDVKM. The CDR3 DNA reads TGTGCCAGCACGGGGGGGGCCTACGAGCAGTACTTC. Translation gives CASTGGAYEQYF.

The V gene is TRBV9, the J gene TRBJ2-3; D gene ambiguous. This CDR3 contains 13 residues. Germline assignment: CDR1 SGDLS and CDR2 YYNGEE. V lost 4 bases, J lost 1 base, and 7 bases lay in between. The CDR3 DNA is TGTGCCAGCAGCCCCCCTCGCACAGATACGCAGTATTTT. Translated, it gives CASSPPRTDTQYF.

The rearrangement links TRBV3-1 to TRBJ2-4; the D gene is possibly TRBD2 (7 bases). The V gene lost 0 bases and the J gene lost 7 bases, with 16 bases spanning the gap. The CDR3 covers 16 residues. Germline V gene data show CDR1 as LGHDT and CDR2 as YNNKEL (reference sequence). The CDR3 DNA is TGTGCCAGCAGCCAAGATATGGGCGCGGGGGCGAACATTCAGTACTTC. Protein: CASSQDMGAGANIQYF.

This clonotype came up many times. V is TRBV7-3 and J is TRBJ2-3; a weak D match, TRBD2 (6 bases). CDR1 SGHTA and CDR2 FQGTGA come from the germline V gene. V lost 8 bases and J 2 bases, leaving 11 bases between the germline ends. The CDR3 is made up of 13 amino acids. The DNA of the CDR3 is TGTGCCAGCGGCGCGGGGATCACAGATACGCAGTATTTT. It yields the protein CASGAGITDTQYF. Looking up the rest from reference TRBV7-3 and TRBJ2-3 gives the full variable domain: GAGVSQTPSNKVTEKGKYVELRCDPISGHTALYWYRQSLGQGPEFLIYFQGTGAADDSGLPNDRFFAVRPEGSVSTLKIQRTERGDSAVYLCASGAGITDTQYFGPGTRLTVL.

This clonotype was detected many times. The chain joins TRBV6-1 to TRBJ1-6; D not certain. Trimming shortened V by 8 bases and J by 9 bases, and 26 bases separated the two germline ends. Germline-derived CDR1 and CDR2 are MNHNS and SASEGT. The CDR3 loop spans 17 amino acids. The CDR3 DNA follows: TGTGCCAGCTCTCCACCCGGTTACTCCCCCTCAGGTTCACCCCTCCACTTT. Translated: CASSPPGYSPSGSPLHF.

With regard to this clonotype: A much larger clone differs from this one at a single base, so this may be a read error. The rearrangement joins TRBV2 to TRBJ2-1; maybe TRBD2 (5 bases). The germline gives CDR1 SNHLY, CDR2 FYNNEI. V lost 3 bases, J lost 4 bases, and 13 bases lay in between. The CDR3 loop spans 15 amino acids. The chain's CDR3 is CASSEERLLYNEQFF. CDR3 nucleotides: TGTGCCAGCAGTGAGGAGAGACTACTATACAATGAGCAGTTCTTC.

The sample holds many counts of this clonotype. A junction boundary mismatches the germline segment, possibly from a read error. The genes are TRBV5-5 and TRBJ2-5; a weak D match, TRBD2 (5 bases). Looked up from germline, CDR1 is SGHKS and CDR2 is YYEKEE (reference sequence). The length of the CDR3 is 13 residues. The CDR3 DNA reads TGTGCCAGCAGCACAAGACTACAAGCGACCCAGTACTTC. Translation: CASSTRLQATQYF.

Many counts were recorded for this clonotype. The J gene is TRBJ1-4, the V gene TRBV7-9, with D uncertain. Germline CDR1 SEHNR, CDR2 FQNEAQ (reference sequence). Trimming took 3 bases from V and 0 from J, leaving 8 bases between them. This CDR3 has 15 residues. CDR3 amino acids: CASSFDQTTNEKLFF. In DNA form, the CDR3 reads TGTGCCAGCAGCTTCGATCAGACAACTAATGAAAAACTGTTTTTT.

This clonotype was detected a few times. This rearrangement joins TRBV19 to TRBJ1-5; possible D gene TRBD1, 5 bases. The CDR3 is 17 residues long. Trimming stripped 3 bases from V and 0 bases from J, with 15 bases between. Per the germline V gene, CDR1 is LNHDA and CDR2 is SQIVND (reference sequence). CDR3 sequence (DNA): TGTGCCAGTAGTATCCCCTTTCCAGGGTATAGCAATCAGCCCCAGCATTTT. This gives the protein CASSIPFPGYSNQPQHF. The full variable domain, in which reference TRBV19 and TRBJ1-5 provide the parts outside the CDR3, is DGGITQSPKYLFRKEGQNVTLSCEQNLNHDAMYWYRQDPGQGLRLIYYSQIVNDFQKGDIAEGYSVSREKKESFPLTVTSAQKNPTAFYLCASSIPFPGYSNQPQHFGDGTRLSIL.